A selection of T cell receptor beta chains follows, all from one sample in a study of CD8 T cells in ankylosing spondylitis. TCRdb analysed the 5' RACE reads with MiXCR anew, one entry per CDR3 protein. The repertoire holds approximately 140,000 distinct CDR3 sequences, with 15% to 20% as singletons. Sequenced: blood, either unsorted or a sorted T cell fraction (not recorded which). These receptors were taken from a male donor with ankylosing spondylitis. Each CDR3 is given with its conserved first and last residue. A D gene is named only where the DNA matches it firmly. Only part of the rows carry a size: once, few, many, or a class if the clone is expanded.

v_gene,d_gene,j_gene,abundance,CDR3nt,CDR3aa
TRBV20-1,NA,TRBJ1-2,few,TGCAGTGCTAGGCCTGGAGGTGGCTACACCTTC,CSARPGGGYTF
TRBV3-1,TRBD1,TRBJ2-3,NA,TGTGCCAGCAGCCAACCGGGACAGGGGGCTGGAGATACGCAGTATTTT,CASSQPGQGAGDTQYF
TRBV11-2,TRBD2,TRBJ2-3,NA,TGTGCCAGCAGCCTTAGCGGGTCTCACACAGATACGCAGTATTTT,CASSLSGSHTDTQYF
TRBV4-3,TRBD2,TRBJ2-2,few,TGCGCCAGCAGCCAAGATCTAGCGGGGCACACCGGGGAGCTGTTTTTT,CASSQDLAGHTGELFF
TRBV10-3,NA,TRBJ1-6,NA,TGTGCCATCAACTCCCCCGAAGGGGATTCACCCCTCCACTTT,CAINSPEGDSPLHF
TRBV25-1,NA,TRBJ1-5,once,TGTGCCAGCAGTGAATACGAAGGGGCGGGTCCCCAGCATTTT,CASSEYEGAGPQHF
TRBV20-1,TRBD2,TRBJ2-3,NA,TGCAGTGCTAGAATCCCTAGCGGGAGGGTCACAGATACGCAGTATTTT,CSARIPSGRVTDTQYF
TRBV28,NA,TRBJ2-1,few,TGTGCCAGCAGTTTTGTCCGGGACACGCCAGGTTACGAGCAGTTCTTC,CASSFVRDTPGYEQFF
TRBV29-1,TRBD1,TRBJ2-5,many,TGCAGCGTTGAACCGGGACAGGGAGAGACCCAGTACTTC,CSVEPGQGETQYF
TRBV27,NA,TRBJ2-3,NA,TGTGCCAGCAGCCTTCAGCCCACTCCCAGCACAGATACGCAGTATTTT,CASSLQPTPSTDTQYF
TRBV9,NA,TRBJ2-5,few,TGTGCCAGCAGCGGCAGGAGGGAAGAGACCCAGTACTTC,CASSGRREETQYF
TRBV4-2,TRBD1,TRBJ2-7,NA,TGTGCCAGCAGCCAAGAGGACAGGATCTACGAGCAGTACTTC,CASSQEDRIYEQYF
TRBV14,TRBD1,TRBJ1-4,few,TGTGCCAGCAGCCCGGGGACAGGGTACTATGAAAAACTGTTTTTT,CASSPGTGYYEKLFF
TRBV27,TRBD1,TRBJ2-2,few,TGTGCCAGCACCGTAGGACAGGGGTCCGGGGAGCTGTTTTTT,CASTVGQGSGELFF
TRBV2,TRBD1,TRBJ1-4,many,TGTGCCAGCAGTCCCCGGACAGGGGGCGTCAGGAAGGAAAAACTGTTTTTT,CASSPRTGGVRKEKLFF
TRBV27,TRBD2,TRBJ2-3,NA,TGTGCCAGTAAGGGACTAGCGGGAGGGTCAGATACGCAGTATTTT,CASKGLAGGSDTQYF
TRBV27,NA,TRBJ2-7,few,TGTGCCAGCTCGGTGGGGGCTGGCTCCTACGAGCAGTACTTC,CASSVGAGSYEQYF
TRBV3-1,NA,TRBJ2-1,NA,TGTGCCAGCAGCCAAGAGGGCGGGTGGAGCTCCTACAATGAGCAGTTCTTC,CASSQEGGWSSYNEQFF
TRBV7-9,NA,TRBJ2-7,NA,TGTGCCAGCAGCTCAGTAGCGGAGGCCTACGAGCAGTACTTC,CASSSVAEAYEQYF
TRBV12-3/TRBV12-4,NA,TRBJ2-1,few,TGTGCCAGCAGCGGCGCCCCCGAGCCCAATGAGCAGTTCTTC,CASSGAPEPNEQFF
TRBV9,NA,TRBJ2-5,NA,TGTGCCAGCAGCACCAGACAGGTCGGGGAGACCCAGTACTTC,CASSTRQVGETQYF
TRBV3-1,NA,TRBJ2-2,many,TGTGCCAGCAGCCAAGTTCCCCTAGTGTCCGGGGAGCTGTTTTTT,CASSQVPLVSGELFF
TRBV25-1,NA,TRBJ2-1,NA,TGTGCCAGCAGTGAATACGGTGGACAGTACAATGAGCAGTTCTTC,CASSEYGGQYNEQFF
TRBV3-1,TRBD2,TRBJ2-1,NA,TGTGCCAGCAGCAGACTAGCGGGAGGACCGGACAATGAGCAGTTCTTC,CASSRLAGGPDNEQFF
TRBV28,TRBD2,TRBJ2-1,NA,TGTGCCAGCAGTAACACTAGCGGGAGTTTCAATGAGCAGTTCTTC,CASSNTSGSFNEQFF
TRBV28,NA,TRBJ1-1,NA,TGTGCCAGCAGTTTGTTGAAGAACACTGAAGCTTTCTTT,CASSLLKNTEAFF
TRBV20-1,NA,TRBJ2-1,few,TGCAGTGCTTCGGGACTGGGGGTCTGGAGCTCCTACAATGAGCAGTTCTTC,CSASGLGVWSSYNEQFF
TRBV24-1,TRBD2,TRBJ2-3,few,TGTGCCACCAGTGATTCCGCTAGCGGAGGGGCAGATACGCAGTATTTT,CATSDSASGGADTQYF
TRBV27,NA,TRBJ2-6,few,TGTGCCAGCAGTTTCCCTGGGGCCAACGTCCTGACTTTC,CASSFPGANVLTF
TRBV7-9,NA,TRBJ2-7,few,TGTGCCAGCAGACGCGGACAGACCTACGAGCAGTACTTC,CASRRGQTYEQYF
TRBV4-1,NA,TRBJ1-1,NA,TGCGCCAGCAGCCCAACGGCGCGCGGGGGGCTGTTGGCTGAAGCTTTCTTT,CASSPTARGGLLAEAFF
TRBV29-1,NA,TRBJ2-7,NA,TGCAGCGTTGAAGAGGACGGGACGAATGAGTACGAGCAGTACTTC,CSVEEDGTNEYEQYF
TRBV3-1,NA,TRBJ2-1,NA,TGTGCCAGCATCGTCCAGGCTAGCAGGGGCAATGAGCAGTTCTTC,CASIVQASRGNEQFF
TRBV7-8,TRBD2,TRBJ2-1,NA,TGTGCCAGCAGCCCGGGGGGGTCTAGAGCAGATGAGCAGTTCTTC,CASSPGGSRADEQFF
TRBV9,TRBD1,TRBJ2-7,many,TGTGCCAGCAGCGCAACAGGGGGTAACGAGCAGTACTTC,CASSATGGNEQYF
TRBV12-3/TRBV12-4,NA,TRBJ2-1,NA,TGTGCCAGTCACCGGGACAACGCCGCGGTAGAGCAGTTCTTC,CASHRDNAAVEQFF
TRBV6-1,TRBD1,TRBJ2-5,once,TGTGCCAGCAGCGGGACAGATACACAAGAGACCCAGTACTTC,CASSGTDTQETQYF
TRBV19,NA,TRBJ2-7,few,TGTGCCAGTAGTGAAACAGGGCTCACCTACGAGCAGTACTTC,CASSETGLTYEQYF
TRBV6-2/TRBV6-3,NA,TRBJ2-1,NA,TGTGCCAGCCGTTACTTAGCGGACTATCCGCAATACAATGAGCAGTTCTTC,CASRYLADYPQYNEQFF
TRBV28,TRBD2,TRBJ2-1,NA,TGTGCCAGCACCTCCGGGACTAGCGGGAACACCGACTACAATGAGCAGTTCTTC,CASTSGTSGNTDYNEQFF
TRBV10-3,TRBD2,TRBJ2-2,few,TGTGCCATCAGTGAGTCGGAGCTAGCGGGACGCCCACGTCCGATAGCCGGGGAGCTGTTTTTT,CAISESELAGRPRPIAGELFF
TRBV15,TRBD2,TRBJ2-3,few,TGTGCCACCAGCTTATCCCGGGAGGCAGATACGCAGTATTTT,CATSLSREADTQYF
TRBV14,NA,TRBJ1-1,many,TGTGCCAGCAGCCAAGGGGCAGCGTTAATGACTGAAGCTTTCTTT,CASSQGAALMTEAFF
TRBV5-1,TRBD2,TRBJ2-7,few,TGCGCCAGCAGCTTGGTCACGCTCGCGGGAGGAATCTACGAGCAGTACTTC,CASSLVTLAGGIYEQYF
TRBV6-4,NA,TRBJ2-7,NA,TGTGCCAGCAGTGACCCAGGGCTCTACCATACCTACGAGCAGTACTTC,CASSDPGLYHTYEQYF
TRBV15,NA,TRBJ1-5,NA,TGTGCCACCAGCAGAGATGTGGCAGTCAATCAGCCCCAGCATTTT,CATSRDVAVNQPQHF
TRBV29-1,NA,TRBJ2-7,NA,TGCAGCGTGTCCCGGGACATCTACGAGCAGTACTTC,CSVSRDIYEQYF
TRBV7-2,NA,TRBJ2-1,NA,TGTGCCATCGGCTTTGGGCAGGGTAGCAATGAGCAGTTCTTC,CAIGFGQGSNEQFF
TRBV12-3/TRBV12-4,NA,TRBJ2-1,few,TGTGCCAGCAGTTTTGGGGGGACTGAGCAGTTCTTC,CASSFGGTEQFF
TRBV25-1,NA,TRBJ1-2,NA,TGTGCCAGCAGTGAATCCCGGCAAGGCACCATCTATGGCTACACCTTC,CASSESRQGTIYGYTF
TRBV4-3,NA,TRBJ2-1,NA,TGCGCCAGCAGCCGCTATAGCGGACAGTACAATGAGCAGTTCTTC,CASSRYSGQYNEQFF
TRBV5-1,NA,TRBJ2-7,many,TGCGCCAGCAGCTTCAGGGAACGGTACGAGCAGTACTTC,CASSFRERYEQYF